This T cell receptor beta chain was captured in a study of T cell responses to AZD1222 COVID-19 vaccine. General study points: Recipients of AZD1222 seropositive at baseline numbered only 6 or 7.

V was cut by 3 bases and J by 6 bases, with 12 bases left in between. The CDR3 consists of 14 residues. Germline V gene lookup returns CDR1 SGHDT and CDR2 YYEEEE. Using immunoSEQ multiplex PCR, the repertoire was profiled, and TCRdb retains in-frame clones only, with some absent. Found here are about 110,000 clones, roughly 87% of them singletons; the top ten hold 4.5% to 5.5%. With respect to this clone: Its cognate antigen is unknown.

The sequencing here drew on peripheral blood, taken 28 days after the second AZD1222 dose. The gene calls are TRBV5-6 and TRBJ2-2; no firm D call. This receptor was obtained from an adult who received the AZD1222 COVID-19 vaccine. CDR3 DNA sequence: TGTGCCAGCAGCTACCCAGCCCCTGCCGGGGAGCTGTTTTTT. It translates to CASSYPAPAGELFF. Complete variable domain (other parts from reference TRBV5-6 and TRBJ2-2): DAGVTQSPTHLIKTRGQQVTLRCSPKSGHDTVSWYQQALGQGPQFIFQYYEEEERQRGNFPDRFSGHQFPNYSSELNVNALLLGDSALYLCASSYPAPAGELFFGEGSRLTVL.